The following is a T cell receptor beta chain sequence with its context. Trimming removed 6 bases from V and 1 base from J; junction bases left unmatched: 2. Germline assignment: CDR1 SEHNR and CDR2 FQNEAQ (reference sequence). The CDR3 is made up of 14 amino acids. This entry is derived from a study of blood T cell repertoires in COVID-19. Study as a whole: PBMCs, B-cell-depleted T cells, or T cells were the source of the cDNA or gDNA that made up the material.

TCRdb's copy holds only in-frame clones and misses some; the assay was immunoSEQ multiplex PCR. The sample holds more than 95,000 clones, 70% to 90% seen once. The sequenced sample consisted of peripheral blood. J is TRBJ2-2 and V is TRBV7-9; TRBD1 matches 7 bases. This clonotype originated in a human donor in a cohort sampled during active COVID-19. The chain's CDR3 is CASSRQGNTGELFF. The CDR3 nucleotides are TGTGCCAGCAGTAGACAGGGGAACACCGGGGAGCTGTTTTTT. The full variable domain, in which reference TRBV7-9 and TRBJ2-2 provide the parts outside the CDR3, is DTGVSQNPRHKITKRGQNVTFRCDPISEHNRLYWYRQTLGQGPEFLTYFQNEAQLEKSRLLSDRFSAERPKGSFSTLEIQRTEQGDSAMYLCASSRQGNTGELFFGEGSRLTVL.